The rows below give T cell receptor beta chains drawn from one sample of a study of blood T cell repertoires in COVID-19. The protocol was immunoSEQ multiplex PCR, while the TCRdb copy is restricted to in-frame clones and leaves out a portion. This sample has some 46,000 clones, with roughly 85% found just once. Sequenced material: peripheral blood. Receptors were obtained from a man between 60 and 75 years old with acute or convalescent COVID-19. CDR3s include the opening cysteine and the closing phenylalanine or tryptophan. A D gene is named only where the DNA matches it firmly.

j_call v_call d_call cdr3_aa
TRBJ2-7 TRBV6-5 TRBD2 CASSRLAGQYEQYF
TRBJ2-5 TRBV3-1/TRBV3-2 TRBD1 CASSHLGTGEETQYF
TRBJ2-3 TRBV23-1 TRBD2 CASPPYVAGVPDTQYF
TRBJ1-2 TRBV28 TRBD1 CASSDRAGYGYTF
TRBJ2-3 TRBV5-5 - CASSPGLTTTDTQYF
TRBJ2-3 TRBV7-9 TRBD2 CAKGTSGSTDTQYF
TRBJ2-7 TRBV9 - CASSVGLDTYEQYF
TRBJ2-1 TRBV27 TRBD2 CASSLTSGSYNEQFF
TRBJ1-1 TRBV2 TRBD1 CASRGGDRESEAFF
TRBJ2-1 TRBV9 - CASSVAHSGPYNEQFF
TRBJ2-5 TRBV7-2 - CASSLRRGQETQYF
TRBJ2-1 TRBV18 TRBD2 CASSPRSGDWANEQFF
TRBJ2-1 TRBV7-8 - CASSLALRLAPYNEQFF
TRBJ2-2 TRBV19 TRBD2 CASSSLGGRANTGELFF
TRBJ1-2 TRBV11-2 - CASSPDRPYGYTF
TRBJ2-1 TRBV21-1 - CASSKVRTGEYNEQFF
TRBJ1-3 TRBV5-6 - CASSLGMQIRNTIYF
TRBJ2-3 TRBV5-4 TRBD1 CASSLDGQDTQYF
TRBJ1-3 TRBV19 - CASRNLTRRNTIYF
TRBJ1-3 TRBV5-4 TRBD1 CASSKDRGSNTIYF
TRBJ1-1 TRBV5-4 - CASSALNTEAFF
TRBJ2-3 TRBV7-3 TRBD2 CASSLWGGRDPTDTQYF
TRBJ2-7 TRBV7-8 - CASSSTRTYEQYF
TRBJ2-7 TRBV15 - CATSREARDEQYF
TRBJ2-7 TRBV29-1 TRBD2 CSVDGGGRSYEQYF
TRBJ1-2 TRBV10-3 TRBD1 CAIRPGTGGALNGYTF
TRBJ1-5 TRBV7-9 TRBD1 CASSFGDSYQPQHF
TRBJ2-2 TRBV6-6 - CASSADRNTGELFF
TRBJ2-2 TRBV6-5 TRBD1 CASRSTGPGELFF
TRBJ2-7 TRBV5-1 TRBD2 CASSREGTLYEQYF
TRBJ1-1 TRBV19 - CASGRQGMNTEAFF
TRBJ1-1 TRBV5-1 TRBD1 CASSIGTDSINTEAFF
TRBJ1-1 TRBV3-1/TRBV3-2 - CASSPFSNTEAFF
TRBJ2-1 TRBV5-1 - CASSSDRYNEQFF
TRBJ1-1 TRBV29-1 - CSVRVDENTEAFF
TRBJ1-6 TRBV28 - CASSSRMGLSYNSPLHF
TRBJ1-1 TRBV28 - CATLPGGNTEAFF
TRBJ2-7 TRBV3-1/TRBV3-2 TRBD2 CASSQGGLSGYSYEQYF
TRBJ2-7 TRBV7-2 - CASSSPQGTYEQYF
TRBJ2-7 TRBV18 TRBD2 CASSPTSGSYEQYF
TRBJ2-3 TRBV11-2 - CASSPGGGPDTQYF
TRBJ1-5 TRBV6-5 - CASRPKGSQPQHF
TRBJ2-7 TRBV27 TRBD2 CASSLFGREGPEQYF
TRBJ2-1 TRBV4-1 - CASSQESGSYNEQFF
TRBJ1-1 TRBV6-5 - CASSYSGRGNTEAFF
TRBJ1-4 TRBV19 TRBD1 CASSARTGGGEKLFF
TRBJ1-1 TRBV15 TRBD1 CATSYRSGQRSEAFF
TRBJ2-2 TRBV5-1 - CASSLDAGNTGELFF
TRBJ2-1 TRBV5-1 TRBD2 CASSLGSGRGNNEQFF
TRBJ2-7 TRBV27 TRBD1 CASSFGTGPFYEQYF
TRBJ1-1 TRBV5-1 - CASSFGQPGSTEAFF
TRBJ2-7 TRBV4-1 - CASSRSDRRYEQYF
TRBJ2-5 TRBV11-2 TRBD2 CASSRSGGNRETQYF